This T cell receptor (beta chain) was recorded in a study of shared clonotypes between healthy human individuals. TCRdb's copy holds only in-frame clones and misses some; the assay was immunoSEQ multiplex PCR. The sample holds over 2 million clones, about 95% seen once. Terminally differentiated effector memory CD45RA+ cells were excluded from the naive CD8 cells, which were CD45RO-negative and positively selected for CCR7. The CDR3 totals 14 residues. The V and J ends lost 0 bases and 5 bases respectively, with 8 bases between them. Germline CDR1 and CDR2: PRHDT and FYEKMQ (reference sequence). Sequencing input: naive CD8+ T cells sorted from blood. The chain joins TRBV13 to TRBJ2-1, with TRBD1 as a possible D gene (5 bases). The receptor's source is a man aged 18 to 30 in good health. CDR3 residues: CASSLGDTDNEQFF. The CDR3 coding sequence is TGTGCCAGCAGCTTAGGGGACACGGACAATGAGCAGTTCTTC. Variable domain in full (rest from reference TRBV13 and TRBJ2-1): AAGVIQSPRHLIKEKRETATLKCYPIPRHDTVYWYQQGPGQDPQFLISFYEKMQSDKGSIPDRFSAQQFSDYHSELNMSSLELGDSALYFCASSLGDTDNEQFFGPGTRLTVL.